This T cell receptor (beta chain) stems from a study of T cells in Graves' hyperthyroidism and ophthalmopathy. Study-level results: The model identified upcoming ophthalmopathy a median about 7.1 months ahead of onset. Stable hyperthyroidism and ophthalmopathy were separated using 13 V-J signatures.

Lactation, pregnancy, other autoimmune disease or uncontrolled infection led to exclusion of patients. The diagnostic basis comprised clinical symptoms, serum thyroxine and TRAb, thyroid ultrasound and orbital computed tomography. The TCR beta CDR3 regions underwent amplification using RNA transcripts as the source. The HTBI primer set served for first-round RT-PCR of the TCR CDR3. TCRdb redid the calling of the multiplex PCR reads with MiXCR, one entry per CDR3 protein. The top ten hold 3.8% of the sample, which has hundreds of thousands of distinct CDR3 sequences, around 15% seen once. V was cut by 2 bases and J by 3 bases, with 10 bases left in between. The germline V gene has CDR1 MNHEY and CDR2 SVGEGT. The CDR3 extends over 14 amino acids. Details on this clonotype: The antigen remains undetermined.

The gene calls are TRBV6-2 or TRBV6-3 and TRBJ2-5; possibly TRBD1 for D (6 bases). What was sequenced was blood. The sequence was obtained from a woman in her twenties or thirties with Graves' hyperthyroidism. The CDR3 sequence is CASSYVGGEETQYF. In DNA form, the CDR3 reads TGTGCCAGCAGTTACGTTGGGGGCGAAGAGACCCAGTACTTC.